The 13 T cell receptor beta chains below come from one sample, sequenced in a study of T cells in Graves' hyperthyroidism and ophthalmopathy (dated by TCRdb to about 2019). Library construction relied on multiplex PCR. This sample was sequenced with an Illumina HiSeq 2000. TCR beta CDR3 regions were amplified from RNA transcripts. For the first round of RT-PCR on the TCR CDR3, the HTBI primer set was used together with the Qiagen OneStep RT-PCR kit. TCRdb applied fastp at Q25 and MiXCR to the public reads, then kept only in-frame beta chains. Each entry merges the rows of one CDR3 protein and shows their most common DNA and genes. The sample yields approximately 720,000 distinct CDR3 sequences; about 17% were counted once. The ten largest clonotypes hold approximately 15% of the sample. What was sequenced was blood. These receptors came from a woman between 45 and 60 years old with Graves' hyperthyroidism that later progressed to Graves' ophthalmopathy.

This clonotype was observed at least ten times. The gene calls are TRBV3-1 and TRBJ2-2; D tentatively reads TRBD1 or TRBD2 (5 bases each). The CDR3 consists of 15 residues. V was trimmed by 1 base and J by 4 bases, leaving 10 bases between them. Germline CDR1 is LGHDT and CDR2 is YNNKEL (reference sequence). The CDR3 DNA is TGTGCCAGCAGCCAAGGGGACGTTACCACCGGGGAGCTGTTTTTT. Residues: CASSQGDVTTGELFF.

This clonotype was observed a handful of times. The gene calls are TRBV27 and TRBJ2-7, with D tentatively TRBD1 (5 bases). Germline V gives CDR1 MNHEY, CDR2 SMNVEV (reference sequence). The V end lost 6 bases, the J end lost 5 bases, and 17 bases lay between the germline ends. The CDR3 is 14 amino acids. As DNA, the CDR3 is TGTGCCAGCAGGGCGACAGCGTATAATGACGAGCAGTACTTC. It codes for CASRATAYNDEQYF.

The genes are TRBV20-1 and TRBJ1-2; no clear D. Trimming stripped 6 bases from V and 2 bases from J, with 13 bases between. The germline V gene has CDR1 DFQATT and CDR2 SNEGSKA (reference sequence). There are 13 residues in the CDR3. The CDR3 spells CSAPILRNYGYTF. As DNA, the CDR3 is TGCAGTGCCCCCATCCTGAGAAACTATGGCTACACCTTC.

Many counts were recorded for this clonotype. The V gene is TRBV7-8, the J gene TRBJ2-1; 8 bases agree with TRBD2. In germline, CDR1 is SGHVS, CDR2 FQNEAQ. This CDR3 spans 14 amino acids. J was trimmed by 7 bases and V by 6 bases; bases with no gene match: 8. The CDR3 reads CASSPSGRRNEQFF. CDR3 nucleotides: TGTGCCAGCAGTCCTAGCGGGCGTAGGAATGAGCAGTTCTTC.

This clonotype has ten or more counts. As DNA, the CDR3 is TGTGCCAGCAGCGCACCTCAGGGAGAAAGCTCCTACAATGAGCAGTTCTTC. This encodes CASSAPQGESSYNEQFF. This chain links TRBV7-9 with TRBJ2-1; D may be TRBD1 or TRBD2 (5 bases each). Germline V gene data show CDR1 as SEHNR and CDR2 as FQNEAQ (reference sequence). This CDR3 spans 17 amino acids. V dropped 5 bases and J dropped 0 bases, with 17 bases sitting between them.

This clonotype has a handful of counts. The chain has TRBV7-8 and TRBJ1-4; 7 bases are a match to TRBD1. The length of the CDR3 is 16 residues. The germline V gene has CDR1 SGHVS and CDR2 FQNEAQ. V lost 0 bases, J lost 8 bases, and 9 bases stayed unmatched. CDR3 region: CASSLANTGVREKLFF. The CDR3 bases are TGTGCCAGCAGCTTAGCGAACACAGGGGTTCGCGAAAAACTGTTTTTT.

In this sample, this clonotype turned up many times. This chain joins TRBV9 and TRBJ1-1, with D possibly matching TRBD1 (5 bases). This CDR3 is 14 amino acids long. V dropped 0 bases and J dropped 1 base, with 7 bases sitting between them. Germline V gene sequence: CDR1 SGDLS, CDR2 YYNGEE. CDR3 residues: CASSVVGQNTEAFF. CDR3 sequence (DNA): TGTGCCAGCAGCGTAGTCGGACAGAACACTGAAGCTTTCTTT.

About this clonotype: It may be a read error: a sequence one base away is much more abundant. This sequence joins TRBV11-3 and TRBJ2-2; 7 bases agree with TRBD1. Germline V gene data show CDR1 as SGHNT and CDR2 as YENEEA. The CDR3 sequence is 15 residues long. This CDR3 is CTSSPRGPDTGELFF. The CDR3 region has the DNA TGTACCAGCAGCCCGAGGGGGCCGGACACCGGGGAGCTGTTTTTT.

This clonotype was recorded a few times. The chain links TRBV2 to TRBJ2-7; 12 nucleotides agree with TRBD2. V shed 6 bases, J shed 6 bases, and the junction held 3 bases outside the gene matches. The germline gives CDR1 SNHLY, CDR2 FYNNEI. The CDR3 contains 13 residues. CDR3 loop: CASRTSGGFEQYF. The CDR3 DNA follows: TGTGCCAGCAGGACTAGCGGGGGTTTCGAGCAGTACTTC.

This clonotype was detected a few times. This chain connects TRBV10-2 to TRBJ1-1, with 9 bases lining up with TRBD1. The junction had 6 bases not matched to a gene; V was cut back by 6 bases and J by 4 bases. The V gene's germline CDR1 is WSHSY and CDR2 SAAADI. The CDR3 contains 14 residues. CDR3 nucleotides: TGCGCCAGCAGGGGGGGACAGGGAATCACTGAAGCTTTCTTT. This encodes CASRGGQGITEAFF.

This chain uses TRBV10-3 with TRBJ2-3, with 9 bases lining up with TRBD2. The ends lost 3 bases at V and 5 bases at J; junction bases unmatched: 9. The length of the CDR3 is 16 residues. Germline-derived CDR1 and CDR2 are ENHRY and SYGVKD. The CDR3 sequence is CAISDPGLARLDTQYF. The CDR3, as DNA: TGTGCCATCAGTGACCCCGGACTAGCGAGGTTAGATACGCAGTATTTT.

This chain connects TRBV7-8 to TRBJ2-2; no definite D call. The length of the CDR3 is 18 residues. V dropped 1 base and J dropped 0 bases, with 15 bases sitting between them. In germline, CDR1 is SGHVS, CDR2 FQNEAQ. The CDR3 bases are TGTGCCAGCAGCTTAGTCTCTACAAGCGCACCGAACACCGGGGAGCTGTTTTTT. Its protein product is CASSLVSTSAPNTGELFF.

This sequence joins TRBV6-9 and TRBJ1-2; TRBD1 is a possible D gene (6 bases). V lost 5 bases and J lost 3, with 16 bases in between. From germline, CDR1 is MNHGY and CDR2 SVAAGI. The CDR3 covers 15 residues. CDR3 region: CASSPTGNPYYGYTF. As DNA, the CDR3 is TGTGCCAGCAGTCCAACAGGGAACCCCTACTATGGCTACACCTTC.